A selection of T cell receptor beta chains follows, all from one sample in a study of T cell responses to AZD1222 COVID-19 vaccine. Data came from immunoSEQ multiplex PCR; TCRdb stores just in-frame clones and leaves some out. The data hold 150,000 to 200,000 clones, with less than 95% observed a single time. Source: peripheral blood, taken on day 0 of AZD1222 vaccination. The receptor source for this set is an adult in good health. Each CDR3 is given with its conserved first and last residue.

V gene,J gene,CDR3 protein
TRBV7-3,TRBJ1-2,CASSRLDRGVYGYTF
TRBV29-1,TRBJ2-1,CSVDLGTNNEQFF
TRBV11-2,TRBJ2-1,CASSPNPLGSEQFF
TRBV5-1,TRBJ1-1,CASSSGQGLNTEAFF
TRBV4-1,TRBJ1-2,CASSQEVVLPGQGNYGYTF
TRBV12-3/TRBV12-4,TRBJ2-3,CASSHPGDTQYF
TRBV4-3,TRBJ2-7,CASSQDLGGQGYEQYF
TRBV7-9,TRBJ1-2,CASSLLVGNYGYTF
TRBV19,TRBJ1-2,CASSSQGDYGYTF
TRBV6-1,TRBJ1-5,CASREDRGNQPQHF
TRBV7-9,TRBJ1-1,CASSLRDGRAFF
TRBV14,TRBJ1-5,CASSPDDRAQGPQHF
TRBV12-3/TRBV12-4,TRBJ1-2,CASSLGLSYGYTF
TRBV28,TRBJ1-5,CASSLDSNQPQHF
TRBV27,TRBJ1-1,CASSDTGRYMNTEAFF
TRBV12-3/TRBV12-4,TRBJ2-7,CASSLGLAYEQYF
TRBV7-9,TRBJ2-5,CASSLALAGEKETQYF
TRBV19,TRBJ1-6,CASSILQAVGSPLHF
TRBV6-5,TRBJ1-2,CASSYTRGYGYTF
TRBV6-4,TRBJ2-3,CASSESGLATDTQYF
TRBV9,TRBJ1-2,CASSVAEGGGYTF
TRBV6-4,TRBJ1-6,CASSDEGTGGSPLHF
TRBV5-1,TRBJ2-2,CASSFEGGDTGELFF
TRBV19,TRBJ1-2,CASSGREGVSNYGYTF
TRBV3-1/TRBV3-2,TRBJ2-7,CASSQDSGHLYEQYF
TRBV27,TRBJ2-1,CASSVAGSGNEQFF
TRBV20-1,TRBJ1-2,CSASLGNYGYTF
TRBV9,TRBJ1-1,CASSVGQSMNTEAFF
TRBV7-9,TRBJ2-7,CASSLARKQQYF
TRBV19,TRBJ2-1,CASRDGGAAYNEQFF
TRBV5-6,TRBJ2-7,CASSSHYEQYF
TRBV3-1/TRBV3-2,TRBJ1-5,CASSTGQGGIRQPQHF
TRBV11-2,TRBJ1-2,CASSLVVRGRGCTF
TRBV18,TRBJ1-1,CASSPKANTEAFF
TRBV19,TRBJ2-2,CASSIDPHTGELFF
TRBV19,TRBJ2-7,CASSEGLAESSYEQYF
TRBV9,TRBJ2-3,CASSVGIDGTDTQYF
TRBV6-5,TRBJ2-5,CASSRRLAGEETQYF
TRBV5-4,TRBJ2-7,CASSFGGRYEQYF
TRBV2,TRBJ1-2,CASSLQGNGYTF
TRBV6-1,TRBJ2-3,CASSERGTSGGTQYF